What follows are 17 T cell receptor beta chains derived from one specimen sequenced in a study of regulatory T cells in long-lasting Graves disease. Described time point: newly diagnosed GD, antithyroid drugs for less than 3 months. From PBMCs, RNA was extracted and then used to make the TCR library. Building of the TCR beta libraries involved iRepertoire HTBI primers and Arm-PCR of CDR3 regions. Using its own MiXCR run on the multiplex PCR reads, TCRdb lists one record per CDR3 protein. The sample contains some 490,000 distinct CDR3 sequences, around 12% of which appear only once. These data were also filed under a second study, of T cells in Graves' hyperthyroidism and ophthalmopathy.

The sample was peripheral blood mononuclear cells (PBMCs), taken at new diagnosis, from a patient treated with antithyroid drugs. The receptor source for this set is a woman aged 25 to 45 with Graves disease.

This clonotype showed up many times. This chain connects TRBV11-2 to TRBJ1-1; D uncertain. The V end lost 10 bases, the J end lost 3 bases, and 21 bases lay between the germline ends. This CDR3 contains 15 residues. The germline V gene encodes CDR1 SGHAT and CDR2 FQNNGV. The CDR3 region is CATKIGAWGDTEAFF. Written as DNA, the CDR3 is TGTGCCACCAAGATCGGCGCGTGGGGAGACACTGAAGCTTTCTTT. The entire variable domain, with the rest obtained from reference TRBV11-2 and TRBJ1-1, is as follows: EAGVAQSPRYKIIEKRQSVAFWCNPISGHATLYWYQQILGQGPKLLIQFQNNGVVDDSQLPKDRFSAERLKGVDSTLKIQPAKLEDSAVYLCATKIGAWGDTEAFFGQGTRLTVV.

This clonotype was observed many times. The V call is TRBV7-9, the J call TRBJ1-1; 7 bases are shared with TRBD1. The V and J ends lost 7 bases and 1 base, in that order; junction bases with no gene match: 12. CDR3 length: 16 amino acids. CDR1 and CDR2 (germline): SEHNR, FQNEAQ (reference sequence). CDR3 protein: CASTAGGGLRNTEAFF. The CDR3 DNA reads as TGTGCCAGCACCGCAGGGGGAGGGTTGAGGAACACTGAAGCTTTCTTT. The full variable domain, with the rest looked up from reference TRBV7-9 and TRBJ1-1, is DTGVSQNPRHKITKRGQNVTFRCDPISEHNRLYWYRQTLGQGPEFLTYFQNEAQLEKSRLLSDRFSAERPKGSFSTLEIQRTEQGDSAMYLCASTAGGGLRNTEAFFGQGTRLTVV.

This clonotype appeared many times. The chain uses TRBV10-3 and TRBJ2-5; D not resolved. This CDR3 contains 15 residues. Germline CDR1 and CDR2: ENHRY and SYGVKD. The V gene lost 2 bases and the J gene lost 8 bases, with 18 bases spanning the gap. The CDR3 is CAISEGRGAVDTQYF. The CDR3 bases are TGTGCCATCAGTGAGGGACGCGGAGCAGTCGATACCCAGTACTTC.

The CDR3 protein is CASSLGGGWEDTQYF. CDR3 sequence (DNA): TGTGCCAGCAGCTTAGGAGGCGGGTGGGAGGATACGCAGTATTTT. The chain uses TRBV7-2 and TRBJ2-3, with D tentatively TRBD2 (5 bases). Germline V lookup: CDR1 SGHTA, CDR2 FQGNSA. Trimming cost V 1 base and J 6 bases, with 14 bases left between them. This CDR3 has 15 residues.

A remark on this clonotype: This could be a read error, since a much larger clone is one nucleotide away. The CDR3 protein is CATSDVRASNTGELFF. The CDR3 DNA reads TGTGCCACCAGTGATGTCAGGGCGTCCAACACCGGGGAGCTGTTTTTT. The chain joins TRBV24-1 to TRBJ2-2; weak D call: TRBD1 (5 bases). V was shortened by 3 bases and J by 2 bases, with 12 bases between the two germline ends. The CDR3 totals 16 residues. CDR1 is KGHDR and CDR2 is SFDVKD in the germline V gene.

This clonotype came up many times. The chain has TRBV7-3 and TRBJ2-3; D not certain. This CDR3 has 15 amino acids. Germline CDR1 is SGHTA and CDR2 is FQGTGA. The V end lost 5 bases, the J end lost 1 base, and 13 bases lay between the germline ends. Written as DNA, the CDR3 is TGTGCCAGCAGCGCCACATCCACTGGCACAGATACGCAGTATTTT. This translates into CASSATSTGTDTQYF. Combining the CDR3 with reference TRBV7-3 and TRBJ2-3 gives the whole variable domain GAGVSQTPSNKVTEKGKYVELRCDPISGHTALYWYRQSLGQGPEFLIYFQGTGAADDSGLPNDRFFAVRPEGSVSTLKIQRTERGDSAVYLCASSATSTGTDTQYFGPGTRLTVL.

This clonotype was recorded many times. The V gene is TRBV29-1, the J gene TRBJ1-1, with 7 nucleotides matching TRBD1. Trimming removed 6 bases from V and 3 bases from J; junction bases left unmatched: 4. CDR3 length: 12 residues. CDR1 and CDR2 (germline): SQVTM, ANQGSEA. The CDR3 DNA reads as TGCAGCGTGAAGACAGGGCACACTGAAGCTTTCTTT. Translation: CSVKTGHTEAFF.

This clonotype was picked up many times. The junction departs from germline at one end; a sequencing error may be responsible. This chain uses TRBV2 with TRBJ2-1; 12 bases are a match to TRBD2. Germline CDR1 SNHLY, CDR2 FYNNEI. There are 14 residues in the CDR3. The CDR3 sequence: CASRRTSGARGLLF. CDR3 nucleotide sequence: TGTGCCAGCAGGAGGACTAGCGGGGCAAGGGGATTGCTCTTC.

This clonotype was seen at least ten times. The DNA for the CDR3 is TGTGCCAGCAGTTGGGGGGGGCTAGCGGGAAACACCGGGGAGCTGTTTTTT. This encodes CASSWGGLAGNTGELFF. V usage is TRBV12-3 or TRBV12-4 and J usage is TRBJ2-2; TRBD2 aligns across 9 bases. This CDR3 comprises 17 residues. With 4 bases clipped from V and 2 bases from J, the junction kept 8 bases outside the gene matches.

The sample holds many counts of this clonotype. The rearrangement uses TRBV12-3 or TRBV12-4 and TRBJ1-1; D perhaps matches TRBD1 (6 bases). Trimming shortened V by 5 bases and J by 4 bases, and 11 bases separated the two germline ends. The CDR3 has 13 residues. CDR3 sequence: CASSNREGTEAFF. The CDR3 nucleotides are TGTGCCAGCAGTAACAGGGAGGGCACTGAAGCTTTCTTT.

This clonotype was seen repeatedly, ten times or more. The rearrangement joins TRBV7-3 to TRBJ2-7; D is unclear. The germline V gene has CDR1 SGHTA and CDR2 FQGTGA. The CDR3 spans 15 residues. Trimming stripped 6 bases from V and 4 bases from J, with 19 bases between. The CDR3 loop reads CASSSFSMKPYEQYF. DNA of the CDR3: TGTGCCAGCAGTTCTTTTTCCATGAAACCTTACGAGCAGTACTTC.

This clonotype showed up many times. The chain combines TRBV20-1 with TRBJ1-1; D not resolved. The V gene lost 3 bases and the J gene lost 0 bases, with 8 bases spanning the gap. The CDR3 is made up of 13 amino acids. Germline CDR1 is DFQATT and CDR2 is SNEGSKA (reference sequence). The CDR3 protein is CSARGRLNTEAFF. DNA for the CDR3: TGCAGTGCTAGGGGTAGGCTGAACACTGAAGCTTTCTTT.

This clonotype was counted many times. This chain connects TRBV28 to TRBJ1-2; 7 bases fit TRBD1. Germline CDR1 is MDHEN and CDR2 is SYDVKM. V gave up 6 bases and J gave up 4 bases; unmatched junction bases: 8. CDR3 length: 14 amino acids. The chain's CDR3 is CASSLTGFSYGYTF. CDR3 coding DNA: TGTGCCAGCAGCCTGACAGGGTTTTCCTATGGCTACACCTTC.

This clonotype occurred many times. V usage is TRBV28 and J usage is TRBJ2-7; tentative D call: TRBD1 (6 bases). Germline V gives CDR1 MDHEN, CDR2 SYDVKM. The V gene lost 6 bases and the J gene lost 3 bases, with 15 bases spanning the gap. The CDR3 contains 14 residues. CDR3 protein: CASRRDRSYYEQYF. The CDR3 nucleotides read TGTGCCAGCAGACGCGACAGGTCATACTACGAGCAGTACTTC.

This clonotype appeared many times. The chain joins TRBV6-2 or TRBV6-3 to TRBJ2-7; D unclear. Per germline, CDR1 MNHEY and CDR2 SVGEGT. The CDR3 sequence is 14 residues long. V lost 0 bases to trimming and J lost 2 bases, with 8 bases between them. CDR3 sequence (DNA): TGTGCCAGCAGTTACTCGTTTCCGCCCTACGAGCAGTACTTC. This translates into CASSYSFPPYEQYF.

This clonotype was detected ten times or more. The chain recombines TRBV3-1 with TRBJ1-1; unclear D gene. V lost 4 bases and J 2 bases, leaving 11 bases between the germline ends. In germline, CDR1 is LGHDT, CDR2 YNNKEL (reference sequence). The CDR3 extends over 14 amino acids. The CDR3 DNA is TGTGCCAGCAGCCTAATGGGTCCTAACACTGAAGCTTTCTTT. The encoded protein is CASSLMGPNTEAFF. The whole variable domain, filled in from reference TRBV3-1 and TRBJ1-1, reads DTAVSQTPKYLVTQMGNDKSIKCEQNLGHDTMYWYKQDSKKFLKIMFSYNNKELIINETVPNRFSPKSPDKAHLNLHINSLELGDSAVYFCASSLMGPNTEAFFGQGTRLTVV.

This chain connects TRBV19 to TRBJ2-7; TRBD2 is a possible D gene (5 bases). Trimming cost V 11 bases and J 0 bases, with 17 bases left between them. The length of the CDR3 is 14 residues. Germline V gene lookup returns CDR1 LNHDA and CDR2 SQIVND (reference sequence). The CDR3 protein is CAWINKAGSYEQYF. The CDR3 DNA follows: TGTGCCTGGATTAATAAGGCGGGCTCCTACGAGCAGTACTTC.